The clone carrying this T cell receptor beta chain has a handful of counts. Libraries were prepared by immunoSEQ multiplex PCR; TCRdb keeps only in-frame clonotypes and omits some of them. The data hold 80,000 to 100,000 clones, with roughly 87% observed a single time. Unmatched junction bases numbered 10, after V lost 4 bases and J lost 5 bases. Germline lookup yields CDR1 LGHNA and CDR2 YSLEER. The CDR3 length is 15 residues. The data are from a study of cytomegalovirus exposure and HLA in healthy donors. Sequencing input: PBMCs. The receptor comes from a man aged 18 to 30 in good health and CMV-seropositive. The rearrangement links TRBV4-3 to TRBJ1-1, with 7 bases identical to TRBD1. The DNA of the CDR3 is TGCGCCAGCAGCCCTAACCGGGACAGTTATACTGAAGCTTTCTTT. It specifies CASSPNRDSYTEAFF.